A single sample is the source of the 21 T cell receptor beta chains below, sequenced in a study of regulatory T cells in long-lasting Graves disease. Investigators prepared the TCR beta libraries by applying iRepertoire HTBI primers and Arm-PCR of CDR3 regions. One entry per CDR3 protein results from TCRdb running MiXCR on the multiplex PCR reads. This table holds 400,000 to 650,000 distinct CDR3 sequences, about 16% found once. Time point of the sample: newly diagnosed GD, antithyroid drugs for less than 3 months. PBMCs provided the RNA from which the TCR library was made. These same records also appear under a second study, on T cells in Graves' hyperthyroidism and ophthalmopathy.

The material was peripheral blood mononuclear cells (PBMCs), obtained at new diagnosis, from a patient treated with antithyroid drugs. These receptors all come from a woman aged 35-65 years with Graves disease.

This clonotype showed up many times. The chain links TRBV2 to TRBJ2-1; D remains unclear. Trimming took 5 bases from V and 0 from J, leaving 8 bases between them. This CDR3 is 14 amino acids long. Germline V CDR1 and CDR2: SNHLY, FYNNEI. CDR3 DNA: TGTGCCAGCAGTCCCCACAGCTCCTACAATGAGCAGTTCTTC. This gives the protein CASSPHSSYNEQFF.

This clonotype appeared many times. The chain employs TRBV5-1 and TRBJ2-6; a weak D match, TRBD1 (5 bases). This CDR3 contains 16 residues. V dropped 0 bases and J dropped 1 base, with 8 bases sitting between them. The V gene's germline CDR1 is SGHRS and CDR2 YFSETQ. The CDR3 loop reads CASSLAQGSGANVLTF. CDR3 in DNA: TGCGCCAGCAGCTTGGCCCAGGGATCTGGGGCCAACGTCCTGACTTTC.

Ten or more counts support this clonotype. This rearrangement joins TRBV20-1 to TRBJ1-1; 8 bases fit TRBD1. This CDR3 has 13 amino acids. V trimming: 5 bases; J trimming: 1 base; junction bases outside the gene matches: 3. Germline V CDR1 and CDR2: DFQATT, SNEGSKA (reference sequence). CDR3 sequence: CSASGTGNTEAFF. Here the CDR3 DNA reads TGCAGTGCTTCCGGGACAGGGAACACTGAAGCTTTCTTT.

There are many counts of this clonotype. The chain links TRBV3-1 to TRBJ1-1; D not resolved. V gave up 2 bases and J gave up 0 bases, with 4 bases separating them. Germline CDR1 is LGHDT and CDR2 is YNNKEL (reference sequence). The CDR3 is 13 amino acids. CDR3 bases: TGTGCCAGCAGCCAATACGTGAACACTGAAGCTTTCTTT. Amino acids: CASSQYVNTEAFF.

This chain links TRBV7-8 with TRBJ2-7; D is perhaps TRBD2 (5 bases). This CDR3 region has 17 residues. Per the germline V gene, CDR1 is SGHVS and CDR2 is FQNEAQ. V dropped 4 bases and J dropped 4 bases, with 23 bases sitting between them. This CDR3 reads CASSSPRRGAEKYEQYF. In DNA, the CDR3 is TGTGCCAGCAGCTCGCCCCGCCGGGGAGCGGAAAAGTACGAGCAGTACTTC.

This clonotype occurred a few times. The V and J genes are TRBV29-1 and TRBJ1-2; D gene ambiguous. Germline assignment: CDR1 SQVTM and CDR2 ANQGSEA. V dropped 6 bases and J dropped 4 bases, with 15 bases sitting between them. This CDR3 is 13 amino acids long. CDR3 region: CSVDGQISYGYTF. The CDR3 DNA is TGCAGCGTGGACGGGCAAATCAGCTATGGCTACACCTTC.

This clonotype has a count of ten or more. The gene calls are TRBV2 and TRBJ1-5; 10 bases line up with TRBD1. V gave up 6 bases and J gave up 6 bases; unmatched junction bases: 8. CDR1 and CDR2 from the germline V gene are SNHLY and FYNNEI. This CDR3 spans 15 amino acids. CDR3 in DNA: TGTGCCAGCAGGGTGACAGGGGGCTCGGGTCAGCCCCAGCATTTT. Its protein product is CASRVTGGSGQPQHF.

Only a few counts were recorded for this clonotype. This rearrangement joins TRBV4-1 to TRBJ1-1; D perhaps matches TRBD1 (6 bases). The CDR3 length is 15 residues. The V gene lost 6 bases and the J gene lost 3 bases, with 17 bases spanning the gap. Germline-derived CDR1 and CDR2 are MGHRA and YSYEKL. CDR3 amino acids: CASRTKIRTDTEAFF. The CDR3 DNA sequence: TGCGCCAGCAGGACCAAAATTAGGACAGACACTGAAGCTTTCTTT.

This clonotype was counted at least ten times. The rearrangement links TRBV11-2 to TRBJ2-7; D may be TRBD2 (6 bases). This CDR3 spans 15 amino acids. The V end was cut by 5 bases, the J end by 0 bases, with 14 bases between. From germline, CDR1 is SGHAT and CDR2 FQNNGV. CDR3 nucleotides: TGTGCCAGCAGCCCCAGCGCGGGGAGCTCCTACGAGCAGTACTTC. Translated, it gives CASSPSAGSSYEQYF.

CDR3 nucleotides: TGTGCTACTAACCGGCAGGGAAACTATGGCTACACCTTC. Translating it yields CATNRQGNYGYTF. J is TRBJ1-2 and V is TRBV12-5; D possibly corresponds to TRBD1 (5 bases). This CDR3 contains 13 residues. V lost 10 bases and J lost 2, with 14 bases in between. Germline V gives CDR1 LGHNT, CDR2 FRNRAP.

This clonotype was detected many times. The V gene is TRBV29-1, the J gene TRBJ1-1; D possibly corresponds to TRBD1 (5 bases). Between the trimmed V and J ends, which lost 1 base and 3 bases, there was a span of 12 bases. CDR1 is SQVTM, CDR2 ANQGSEA, per germline. The CDR3 consists of 14 residues. The CDR3 here is CSVEVGGFDTEAFF. In nucleotides, the CDR3 is TGCAGCGTTGAAGTTGGGGGGTTTGACACTGAAGCTTTCTTT.

This clonotype was seen repeatedly, ten times or more. The rearrangement links TRBV7-3 to TRBJ2-5; possibly TRBD1 or TRBD2 for D (5 bases each). The germline gives CDR1 SGHTA, CDR2 FQGTGA. CDR3 length: 15 residues. Trimming cost V 6 bases and J 2 bases, with 16 bases left between them. CDR3 sequence: CASSPRGALQETQYF. In nucleotides, the CDR3 is TGTGCCAGCAGTCCCCGAGGGGCGCTTCAAGAGACCCAGTACTTC.

This clonotype was counted many times. The V and J genes are TRBV2 and TRBJ1-1; D may be TRBD1 (5 bases). This CDR3 region has 11 residues. Germline V CDR1 and CDR2: SNHLY, FYNNEI. The V end was cut by 8 bases, the J end by 8 bases, with 12 bases between. The CDR3 DNA sequence: TGTGCCAGCTTAGGGGCATCAGAAGCTTTCTTT. Protein: CASLGASEAFF.

This clonotype appeared a few times. The chain employs TRBV7-2 and TRBJ2-7, with D hard to call. V gave up 4 bases and J gave up 3 bases, with 10 bases separating them. The CDR3 has 13 amino acids. Germline lookup yields CDR1 SGHTA and CDR2 FQGNSA. CDR3 DNA: TGTGCCAGCAGCTCCCCCCTGCACTACGAGCAGTACTTC. Translating it yields CASSSPLHYEQYF.

This clonotype has at least ten counts. The chain links TRBV12-3 or TRBV12-4 to TRBJ1-5, with D possibly being TRBD1 (6 bases). This CDR3 is built from 14 residues. V was pared by 7 bases and J by 6 bases, with 16 bases between. DNA for the CDR3: TGTGCCAGCAACGGCGTGGGGGCAGGTCAGCCCCAGCATTTT. Amino acids: CASNGVGAGQPQHF.

This clonotype was recorded a few times. The chain uses TRBV6-1 and TRBJ1-3; weak D call: TRBD1 (5 bases). V lost 6 bases to trimming and J lost 4 bases, with 16 bases between them. Germline loops: CDR1 MNHNS, CDR2 SASEGT. The CDR3 totals 15 residues. CDR3 sequence reads: CASSTQGLVGNTIYF. The CDR3 nucleotides read TGTGCCAGCAGCACCCAGGGCTTGGTCGGAAACACCATATATTTT.

This clonotype occurred a few times. The rearrangement joins TRBV29-1 to TRBJ1-1, with D unclear. Germline V CDR1 and CDR2: SQVTM, ANQGSEA. V lost 7 bases to trimming and J lost 5 bases, with 8 bases between them. The CDR3 has 10 residues. In DNA form, the CDR3 reads TGCAGCGGGCGGGAGACTGAAGCTTTCTTT. It yields the protein CSGRETEAFF.

This clonotype was picked up a small number of times. This rearrangement joins TRBV6-1 to TRBJ1-2; 8 bases map to TRBD1. Trimming at V came to 4 bases and at J to 7 bases, leaving 5 bases not matched to a gene. This CDR3 region has 13 residues. Germline values: CDR1 MNHNS, CDR2 SASEGT. CDR3 sequence: CASSGDRKGGYTF. In DNA, the CDR3 is TGTGCCAGCAGTGGGGACAGGAAAGGTGGCTACACCTTC.

This clonotype was recorded a few times. V gene TRBV7-3 combines with J gene TRBJ2-1; no firm D call. There are 13 residues in the CDR3. Per the germline V gene, CDR1 is SGHTA and CDR2 is FQGTGA. V was clipped by 6 bases and J by 5 bases, with 11 bases between them. The CDR3 reads CASRLDGDNEQFF. The CDR3 DNA is TGTGCCAGCAGACTGGACGGAGACAATGAGCAGTTCTTC.

This clonotype has ten or more counts. The gene calls are TRBV13 and TRBJ2-5, with a tentative D call TRBD1 (5 bases). CDR1 and CDR2 from the germline V gene are PRHDT and FYEKMQ (reference sequence). The V gene lost 0 bases and the J gene lost 3 bases, with 8 bases spanning the gap. The CDR3 covers 14 residues. The DNA of the CDR3 is TGTGCCAGCAGCTTAGGGGCAGGGAAAGAGACCCAGTACTTC. It translates to CASSLGAGKETQYF.

The chain couples TRBV7-9 to TRBJ2-6; 8 bases align to TRBD1. Germline CDR1 SEHNR, CDR2 FQNEAQ (reference sequence). Trimming removed 5 bases from V and 4 bases from J; junction bases left unmatched: 7. This CDR3 is 16 amino acids long. In DNA, the CDR3 is TGTGCCAGCAGCCCTCAGGGGGCCTCCGGGGCCAACGTCCTGACTTTC. Its protein is CASSPQGASGANVLTF.